A selection of T cell receptor beta chains follows, all from one sample in a study of post-analysis software for immune sequencing data. TCRdb called the PCR reads again in MiXCR, with one record for every CDR3 protein. The data hold about 160,000 distinct CDR3 sequences, with 36% observed a single time. The sequencing used blood, collected after autologous hematopoietic stem cell transplantation. The origin of the receptors is a girl aged 10 to 17 with multiple sclerosis. Each CDR3 is given with its conserved first and last residue. Each record gives: CDR3 DNA, CDR3 protein, V gene, D gene, CDR3 length, J gene, clone size. D genes are given only for firm matches. Rows may omit the clone size; those that give it use once, few, many or a size class.

cdr3_nt: TGCAGTGCCGAAAGAGAGCGGGACTTCTCCTACGAGCAGTACTTC; cdr3_aa: CSAERERDFSYEQYF; v_call: TRBV20-1; d_call: TRBD2; cdr3_length: 15; j_call: TRBJ2-7; clone_size: .
cdr3_nt: TGTGCCAGTAGTCTCCGGGCACCGGGGGCCTACGAGCAGTACTTC; cdr3_aa: CASSLRAPGAYEQYF; v_call: TRBV19; d_call: .; cdr3_length: 15; j_call: TRBJ2-7; clone_size: .
cdr3_nt: TGCAGTGCTGAAGGACAGGAAACTATGGGCTATGGCTACACCTTC; cdr3_aa: CSAEGQETMGYGYTF; v_call: TRBV20-1; d_call: TRBD1; cdr3_length: 15; j_call: TRBJ1-2; clone_size: .
cdr3_nt: TGTGCCACCAGTGATGTGGGGGTGGGAGCGGGACACCAAGAGACCCAGTACTTC; cdr3_aa: CATSDVGVGAGHQETQYF; v_call: TRBV24-1; d_call: TRBD2; cdr3_length: 18; j_call: TRBJ2-5; clone_size: .
cdr3_nt: TGCGCCACCAGCAGACAGACAGGCTATAGCAATCAGCCCCAGCATTTT; cdr3_aa: CATSRQTGYSNQPQHF; v_call: TRBV15; d_call: .; cdr3_length: 16; j_call: TRBJ1-5; clone_size: .
cdr3_nt: TGCAGTGCTAGAGTGTTTTCTGACTATGGCTACACCTTC; cdr3_aa: CSARVFSDYGYTF; v_call: TRBV20-1; d_call: .; cdr3_length: 13; j_call: TRBJ1-2; clone_size: .
cdr3_nt: TGTGCCAGCAGCCTACAGGGGGGCTCCTACAATGAGCAGTTCTTC; cdr3_aa: CASSLQGGSYNEQFF; v_call: TRBV7-3; d_call: TRBD1; cdr3_length: 15; j_call: TRBJ2-1; clone_size: few
cdr3_nt: TGTGCCAGCAGTGCGATACTAGCGGGGGGAGTAAGCACAGATACGCAGTATTTT; cdr3_aa: CASSAILAGGVSTDTQYF; v_call: TRBV6-1; d_call: TRBD2; cdr3_length: 18; j_call: TRBJ2-3; clone_size: .
cdr3_nt: TGCAGTGCTAGACGGGACGGCCCGGGGGAAAAACTGTTTTTT; cdr3_aa: CSARRDGPGEKLFF; v_call: TRBV20-1; d_call: .; cdr3_length: 14; j_call: TRBJ1-4; clone_size: .
cdr3_nt: TGTGCCGCCAGCGCGCTAGAAATAGATTCCCGGGGCACGGATACGCAGTATTTT; cdr3_aa: CAASALEIDSRGTDTQYF; v_call: TRBV15; d_call: .; cdr3_length: 18; j_call: TRBJ2-3; clone_size: .
cdr3_nt: TGTGCCATCAGTGAGGGGGTATTGGCTAGTCGGAATGAGCAGTTCTTC; cdr3_aa: CAISEGVLASRNEQFF; v_call: TRBV10-3; d_call: .; cdr3_length: 16; j_call: TRBJ2-1; clone_size: .
cdr3_nt: TGTGCCAGCAGTCTCCTCCCGGGACAGGGTTACGGAGGCTACACCTTC; cdr3_aa: CASSLLPGQGYGGYTF; v_call: TRBV28; d_call: TRBD1; cdr3_length: 16; j_call: TRBJ1-2; clone_size: .
cdr3_nt: TGTGCCAGCAGTTATGGTTTGGTGGCGGGAAGCTCCTACGAGCAGTACTTC; cdr3_aa: CASSYGLVAGSSYEQYF; v_call: TRBV6-5; d_call: .; cdr3_length: 17; j_call: TRBJ2-7; clone_size: many
cdr3_nt: TGTGCCAGCAGCCAGGTGTGGGGGGAGCTGTTTTTT; cdr3_aa: CASSQVWGELFF; v_call: TRBV11-3; d_call: .; cdr3_length: 12; j_call: TRBJ2-2; clone_size: .
cdr3_nt: TGCGCCAGCAGCCCAGAACAGGGTCGGGGCAATCAGCCCCAGCATTTT; cdr3_aa: CASSPEQGRGNQPQHF; v_call: TRBV4-1; d_call: .; cdr3_length: 16; j_call: TRBJ1-5; clone_size: .
cdr3_nt: TGTGCCAGCAGTCCCGACCAGGTGGAGCGGGGGATCGAAGATACGCAGTATTTT; cdr3_aa: CASSPDQVERGIEDTQYF; v_call: TRBV12-3/TRBV12-4; d_call: TRBD2; cdr3_length: 18; j_call: TRBJ2-3; clone_size: .
cdr3_nt: TGTGCCAGCAGCCTCGGGACGTCTCAAGAGACCCAGTACTTC; cdr3_aa: CASSLGTSQETQYF; v_call: TRBV13; d_call: .; cdr3_length: 14; j_call: TRBJ2-5; clone_size: once